The clone carrying this TCR beta chain was seen at least ten times. What it binds is unknown. The entry originates in a study of human T cells and chemical hapten exposure. The overall study: Doses of diphenylcyclopropenone went to the patients' scalps weekly throughout the approximately 25-week study. Patches that contained 0.01% DPC were applied to the upper back and read at 6 days.

As for time point: patch test 3, about 24 weeks after DPC sensitization. Regarding treatment: therapeutic diphenylcyclopropenone sensitization with weekly scalp DPC. MiXCR, applied by TCRdb to the RACE reads, yields one record per CDR3 protein. The data contain tens of thousands of distinct CDR3 sequences, 10% to 15% of them singletons. Study-wide results and limits: Donor immune responses may differ from healthy people's, since all donors had alopecia. Counts of expanded TCRs (at PT1) showed a positive correlation with patch test score.

V gave up 0 bases and J gave up 6 bases, with 15 bases separating them. The CDR3 loop spans 16 amino acids. Germline V lookup: CDR1 MNHNY, CDR2 SVGAGI (reference sequence). Specimen: whole blood, collected in connection with sensitization to the hapten diphenylcyclopropenone (DPC). The J gene is TRBJ2-1, the V gene TRBV6-6, with D possibly being TRBD1 or TRBD2 (6 bases each). The clonotype was recovered from a woman aged 50 to 60 with alopecia areata. Some clones in this sample may be carry-over from other donors' samples. CDR3: CASSYSSGVRGNEQFF. The CDR3 bases are TGTGCCAGCAGTTACTCTTCGGGGGTCAGGGGCAATGAGCAGTTCTTC.